This T cell receptor (beta chain) was obtained from a study of T-cell memory formation after mild COVID-19. On this clonotype itself: The antigen is undetermined.

V gave up 2 bases and J gave up 2 bases; unmatched junction bases: 7. The CDR3 spans 16 residues. Germline assignment: CDR1 SGHRS and CDR2 YFSETQ. TCRdb reanalysed the 5' RACE reads using MiXCR and keeps one entry per CDR3 protein. The sample consists of roughly 450,000 distinct CDR3 sequences, over 15% of them appearing once. Study-level points and caveats: Several responding clones turned up in pre-infection memory, indicating that cross-reactive memory may have taken part. Whether second-wave clones peaking at day 37 were SARS-CoV-2 specific went unconfirmed. Clones that shrank (day 15 to 85) were balanced CD4/CD8, whereas later expanders leaned CD4+.

The material sequenced was PBMCs or a T cell subset sorted from them (not recorded which). The origin of this receptor is a man younger than 35 who had mild COVID-19 (a few samples of this study predate the infection). Cell type and time point are not known. The chain links TRBV5-1 to TRBJ1-3, with 7 bases matching TRBD1. CDR3 amino acids: CASSLTTGRTGNTIYF. The DNA of the CDR3 is TGCGCCAGCAGCTTAACGACAGGGAGGACTGGAAACACCATATATTTT.